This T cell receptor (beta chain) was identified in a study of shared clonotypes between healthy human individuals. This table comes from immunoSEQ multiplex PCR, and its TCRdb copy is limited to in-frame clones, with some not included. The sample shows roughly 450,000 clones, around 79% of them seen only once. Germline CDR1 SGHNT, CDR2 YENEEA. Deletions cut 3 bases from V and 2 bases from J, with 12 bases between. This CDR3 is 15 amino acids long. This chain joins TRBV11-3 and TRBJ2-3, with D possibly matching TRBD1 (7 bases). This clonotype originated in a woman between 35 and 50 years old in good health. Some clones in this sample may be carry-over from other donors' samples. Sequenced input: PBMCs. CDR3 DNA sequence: TGTGCCAGCAGCTTGGCGGGACAGACCACAGATACGCAGTATTTT. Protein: CASSLAGQTTDTQYF.